This TCR beta chain was recorded in a study of cytomegalovirus exposure and HLA in healthy donors. Study at large: The platform used for the 120 or so validation repertoires matched that of the 666 first-cohort repertoires, a later analysis reported. Findings and limits, study-wide: Whilst most TCR sequences proved rare, a subset of public TCRs occurred across many donors. Subsequent analysis of the roughly 120 validation repertoires found a tendency for first-cohort TCR clusters to co-occur.

The donors were part of the validation cohort of 95 to 150 subjects. That cohort was separate from the first cohort, which comprised fewer than 800 subjects. Sequencing was performed with immunoSEQ multiplex PCR; in TCRdb, only in-frame clones are kept and a portion is missing. The sample lists more than 95,000 clones, 90% to 95% occurring once. CDR1 SGDLS and CDR2 YYNGEE come from the germline V gene. V shed 4 bases, J shed 9 bases, and the junction held 3 bases outside the gene matches. This CDR3 is 13 amino acids long. A word on this clone: Its specificity is unknown.

Sequenced input: PBMCs. This receptor was obtained from a woman aged 18-29 years in good health and CMV-seronegative. The gene calls are TRBV9 and TRBJ2-7, with 14 bases lining up with TRBD2. CDR3 nucleotide sequence: TGTGCCAGCAGCTCCGGGACTAGCGGGAGGCAGTACTTC. This translates into CASSSGTSGRQYF.